This TCR beta chain emerged from a study of human T cells and chemical hapten exposure. The overall study: DPC at 2% was the sensitizing agent, placed on approximately 2 cm by approximately 2 cm of upper inner arm skin.

A few counts support this clonotype. Its target is unknown. General study results and limits: The study found expanded TCRs formed significantly more large CDR3 similarity clusters than controls.

With 6 bases removed from V and 2 bases from J, the gap between germline ends came to 8 bases. Germline values: CDR1 MNHEY, CDR2 SVGAGI. The CDR3 sequence is 12 residues long. Sample time point: pre-sensitization, week 0. Treatment here: therapeutic diphenylcyclopropenone sensitization with weekly scalp DPC. In every case, blood was obtained before the patch test was applied. Participating donors were patients with alopecia, aged 18 to 70 years, considered appropriate candidates for DPC. TCRdb used MiXCR to reprocess the RACE reads, holding one entry per CDR3 protein. The data show around 260,000 distinct CDR3 sequences, 8.6% seen once.

This clonotype originated in a woman aged 40 to 50 with alopecia areata. Some clones in this sample may be carry-over from other donors' samples. Sequenced here: whole blood, sampled in connection with sensitization to the hapten diphenylcyclopropenone (DPC). The chain is built from TRBV6-5 and TRBJ2-7; unclear D gene. For the CDR3, the DNA is TGTGCCAGCAGCCGTCGACCCTACGAGCAGTACTTC. It specifies CASSRRPYEQYF.